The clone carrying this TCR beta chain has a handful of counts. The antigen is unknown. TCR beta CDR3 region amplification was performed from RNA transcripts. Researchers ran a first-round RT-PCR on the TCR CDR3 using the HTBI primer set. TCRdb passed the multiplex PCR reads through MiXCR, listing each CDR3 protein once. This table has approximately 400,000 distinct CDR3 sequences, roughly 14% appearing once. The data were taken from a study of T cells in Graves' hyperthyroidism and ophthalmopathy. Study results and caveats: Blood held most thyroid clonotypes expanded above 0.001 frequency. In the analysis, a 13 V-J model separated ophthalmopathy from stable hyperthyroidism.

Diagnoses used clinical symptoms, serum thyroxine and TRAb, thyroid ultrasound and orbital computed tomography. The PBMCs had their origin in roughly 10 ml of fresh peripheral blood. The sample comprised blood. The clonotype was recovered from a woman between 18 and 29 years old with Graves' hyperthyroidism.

Here the CDR3 reads CAISARDQEDTQYF. In nucleotides, the CDR3 is TGTGCCATCAGTGCCCGGGACCAGGAAGATACGCAGTATTTT. The chain links TRBV10-3 to TRBJ2-3; D may match TRBD1 or TRBD2 (5 bases each). The V gene's germline CDR1 is ENHRY and CDR2 SYGVKD. V gave up 4 bases and J gave up 5 bases, with 13 bases separating them. This CDR3 contains 14 residues.